The clone carrying this T cell receptor (beta chain) was seen ten or more times. As yet, its antigen is unknown. With V trimmed by 6 bases and J by 2 bases, 10 bases remained unmatched. The CDR3 sequence is 17 residues long. Combining iRepertoire HTBI primers with Arm-PCR of CDR3 regions, the authors built TCR beta libraries. A single record per CDR3 protein comes from TCRdb applying MiXCR to the multiplex PCR reads. The profile shows about 540,000 distinct CDR3 sequences, roughly 12% of them singletons. The data were obtained in a study of regulatory T cells in long-lasting Graves disease. Whole-study results and caveats: Persistent disease was characterized by preferential usage of TRBV28, TRBJ1-2 and TRBJ2-5.

Documented time point: newly diagnosed GD, antithyroid drugs for less than 3 months. RNA extracted from PBMCs served as the sequencing template. These sequences were also reported in another study, on T cells in Graves' hyperthyroidism and ophthalmopathy. In that study: Researchers barred patients who had uncontrolled infection, other autoimmune disease, pregnancy or lactation.

V gene TRBV12-3 or TRBV12-4 combines with J gene TRBJ2-3, with 11 bases identical to TRBD2. This receptor was obtained from a man aged 25 to 45 with Graves disease. Sequenced material: peripheral blood mononuclear cells (PBMCs), taken at new diagnosis, from a patient treated with antithyroid drugs. The chain's CDR3 is CASSYILAGVSTDTQYF. CDR3 sequence (DNA): TGTGCCAGCAGCTACATACTAGCGGGAGTTTCCACAGATACGCAGTATTTT.